This T cell receptor beta chain was found in a study of blood T cell repertoires in COVID-19. In germline, CDR1 is MNHEY, CDR2 SVGEGT. Trimming took 0 bases from V and 3 from J; bases not matched to a gene: 9. The CDR3 is 19 amino acids. Libraries were prepared by immunoSEQ multiplex PCR; TCRdb keeps only in-frame clonotypes and omits some of them. The profile covers 150,000 to 200,000 clones, with roughly 82% appearing a single time and almost 8.5% taken by the ten largest. This sequence was found in a woman between 70 and 85 years old with acute or convalescent COVID-19. The rearrangement links TRBV6-2 or TRBV6-3 to TRBJ2-1, with 12 bases aligning to TRBD2. The specimen sequenced was peripheral blood. CDR3: CASSYSRTSGNPDYNEQFF. The CDR3 DNA reads TGTGCCAGCAGTTACTCCCGGACTAGCGGGAACCCCGACTACAATGAGCAGTTCTTC.